Included here is one T cell receptor (beta chain) sequence, with context. Its antigen is not known. This table comes from immunoSEQ multiplex PCR, and its TCRdb copy is limited to in-frame clones, with some not included. The sample carries 300,000 to 400,000 clones, roughly 90% recorded once. These data are taken from a study of Ad26.COV2.S vaccination and SARS-CoV-2 variants. Whole-study context: Ad26.COV2.S given intramuscularly, once or twice 56 days apart. Whole-study findings and limits: CD8+ and CD4+ T cells specific for spike reportedly responded with substantial breadth after vaccination.

Treatment here: some 20 received Ad26.COV2.S at low or high dose, single or two shots; roughly five received placebo; per-sample allocation not given. Sampling took place 63 days after the first vaccine or placebo injection. This receptor was identified in a person aged 18-60 years who received the Ad26.COV2.S COVID-19 vaccine or a placebo. Sequencing used peripheral blood, obtained in a trial of Ad26.COV2.S vaccine versus placebo.

The CDR3 region is CASSLLDRAYF. Written as DNA, the CDR3 is TGTGCCAGCAGTTTACTGGACAGGGCTTACTTC. This chain connects TRBV12-3 or TRBV12-4 to TRBJ2-7; 8 bases are a match to TRBD1. The J segment lost 13 bases and the V segment lost 2 bases, leaving 4 bases of the junction unmatched. This CDR3 region has 11 residues.